This is a list of T cell receptor beta chains from one sample in a study of graft-versus-host responses after intestinal transplantation. Clones were sequenced by immunoSEQ multiplex PCR, and TCRdb holds only the in-frame ones, with some missing. The sample has roughly 120,000 clones, over 85% seen once. The antigens these receptors bind are not known. The sequenced sample was unstimulated CD4+ T cells sorted from spleen or lymph node cells, obtained before intestinal transplant. The receptors here all came from a human donor who received an intestinal transplant. Each CDR3 is given with its conserved first and last residue. The D gene is left open where the match is weak. Expanded clones get a size class; other rows say once, few or many, or leave the size out.

v_call,cdr3_length,clone_size,j_call,d_call,cdr3_nt,cdr3_aa
TRBV29-1,11,NA,TRBJ1-2,NA,TGCAGCGTAACCCTTAACTATGGCTACACCTTC,CSVTLNYGYTF
TRBV19,13,few,TRBJ2-3,NA,TGTGCCAGTAGGGACATGGCGACAGATACGCAGTATTTT,CASRDMATDTQYF
TRBV5-6,15,NA,TRBJ2-7,NA,TGTGCCAGCAGCTTGGTAGGGGACCGTTCCTACGAGCAGTACTTC,CASSLVGDRSYEQYF
TRBV28,14,NA,TRBJ2-1,TRBD1,TGTGCCAGCAGTCAGGCGGACAGGGACAATGAGCAGTTCTTC,CASSQADRDNEQFF
TRBV5-4,16,NA,TRBJ1-5,TRBD1,TGTGCCAGCAGCGGACCCGGGACAGCTCAGGGGCAGCCCCAGCATTTT,CASSGPGTAQGQPQHF
TRBV7-9,14,few,TRBJ1-2,NA,TGTGCCAGCAGCTTAGCGGCAGGGAACTATGGCTACACCTTC,CASSLAAGNYGYTF
TRBV7-3,14,NA,TRBJ1-1,NA,TGTGCCAGCAGTCTGGCGGGGCAAGGGACTGAAGCTTTCTTT,CASSLAGQGTEAFF
TRBV5-1,12,NA,TRBJ2-7,TRBD1,TGCGCCAGCGCCGGGACAGAATACGAGCAGTACTTC,CASAGTEYEQYF
TRBV11-2,14,NA,TRBJ2-7,NA,TGTGCCAGCAGCTCTCGGTTGGGTAGCGACGAGCAGTACTTC,CASSSRLGSDEQYF
TRBV7-8,16,NA,TRBJ2-3,TRBD2,TGTGCCAGCAGCTTAGGGGGCGTTGGGGAGGGGGATACGCAGTATTTT,CASSLGGVGEGDTQYF
TRBV7-3,13,few,TRBJ1-3,NA,TGTGCCAGCAGCCCGACCTCTGGAAACACCATATATTTT,CASSPTSGNTIYF
TRBV10-3,15,NA,TRBJ2-7,NA,TGTGCCATCAGTGAGTCCCGGGTTAAAACCTACGAGCAGTACTTC,CAISESRVKTYEQYF
TRBV6-5,15,NA,TRBJ2-3,NA,TGTGCCAGCAGTTACGCCCCGGGAAATGGAGATACGCAGTATTTT,CASSYAPGNGDTQYF
TRBV6-1,14,NA,TRBJ1-2,TRBD1,TGTGCCAGCAGTCCCGGACAGGGAAAGAATGGCTACACCTTC,CASSPGQGKNGYTF